The sequence of this T cell receptor beta chain was determined in a study of T cell responses to AZD1222 COVID-19 vaccine. Points from the study as a whole: Spike-specific TCR breadth and depth went up after people got two AZD1222 doses. White British donors predominated, females outnumbered males, and clonal diversity was possibly underestimated. At 160-218 and 743-854, vaccine-associated CD4 TCRs were dominant, and they spanned spike. Targets within unmutated variant regions were reportedly found for nearly half of spike-specific TCRs.

As concerns this clone: Its target is unknown.

Assay: immunoSEQ multiplex PCR; the TCRdb copy retains only in-frame clones and omits some. Of 120,000 to 150,000 clones detected, roughly 90% appear once; the ten largest clones hold 4%. V lost 5 bases and J lost 4, with 10 bases in between. Germline V gives CDR1 SNHLY, CDR2 FYNNEI. The length of the CDR3 is 13 residues. The sequencing used peripheral blood, collected 28 days after the second AZD1222 dose. This TCR came from an adult who received the AZD1222 COVID-19 vaccine. This chain joins TRBV2 and TRBJ2-3, with unresolved D. CDR3 in DNA: TGTGCCAGCAGTTTGGATGGCGCAGATACGCAGTATTTT. Translating gives CASSLDGADTQYF.